The rows below give T cell receptor beta chains drawn from one sample of a study of a mutant IDH1 vaccine in newly diagnosed glioma. The repertoire was sequenced with immunoSEQ multiplex PCR; TCRdb's copy has only in-frame clones and lacks some. The repertoire holds tens of thousands of clones, about 86% seen once, with around 1.5% in the top ten. Antigen specificity for these receptors is unknown. Sequencing used PBMCs, obtained from a glioma patient whose treatment included an IDH1 peptide vaccine. The source is a man aged 35 to 55 with glioma. The CDR3 runs from the conserved cysteine through the conserved F or W. D genes are given only for firm matches. Expanded clones are given a class, and other clones once, few, many or no size at all.

D gene	J gene	clone size	V gene	CDR3 protein	CDR3 DNA
TRBD1	TRBJ2-7	-	TRBV19	CASSAGTGFYEQYF	TGTGCCAGTAGCGCCGGGACAGGGTTCTACGAGCAGTACTTC
TRBD2	TRBJ2-5	-	TRBV6-5	CASRGLAAQETQYF	TGTGCCAGCAGGGGACTAGCGGCCCAAGAGACCCAGTACTTC
-	TRBJ1-1	-	TRBV4-1	CASSGGWRTEAFF	TGCGCCAGCAGCGGTGGATGGCGCACTGAAGCTTTCTTT
-	TRBJ1-2	once	TRBV19	CASSGSEAGTYGYTF	TGTGCCAGTAGTGGTTCCGAAGCGGGGACGTATGGCTACACCTTC
-	TRBJ2-7	-	TRBV14	CASSQFESYEQYF	TGTGCCAGCAGCCAATTTGAGAGCTACGAGCAGTACTTC
-	TRBJ2-3	-	TRBV4-1	CASSQEATTYTQYF	TGCGCCAGCAGCCAAGAGGCGACAACCTATACGCAGTATTTT
-	TRBJ1-1	-	TRBV13	CASSTNTEAFF	TGTGCCAGCAGCACGAACACTGAAGCTTTCTTT
TRBD2	TRBJ2-1	-	TRBV2	CATRRTSGINNEQFF	TGTGCCACTAGACGGACTAGCGGGATCAACAATGAGCAGTTCTTC
-	TRBJ1-5	-	TRBV19	CASSIPQGYSNQPQHF	TGTGCCAGTAGTATTCCCCAGGGGTATAGCAATCAGCCCCAGCATTTT
TRBD1	TRBJ1-1	-	TRBV19	CASTSGGFTEAFF	TGTGCCAGTACGTCAGGGGGCTTTACTGAAGCTTTCTTT